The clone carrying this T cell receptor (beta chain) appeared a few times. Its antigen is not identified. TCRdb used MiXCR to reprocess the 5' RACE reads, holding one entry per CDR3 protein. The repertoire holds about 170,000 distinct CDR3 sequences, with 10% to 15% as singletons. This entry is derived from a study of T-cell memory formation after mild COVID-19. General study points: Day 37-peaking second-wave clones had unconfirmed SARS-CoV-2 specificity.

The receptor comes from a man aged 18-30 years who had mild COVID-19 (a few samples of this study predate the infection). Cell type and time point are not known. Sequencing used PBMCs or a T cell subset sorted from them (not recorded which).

The CDR3 DNA sequence: TGCAGCGTTGGACTTCTTAAGGGTGGCACTGAAGCTTTCTTT. The encoded protein is CSVGLLKGGTEAFF. V gene TRBV29-1 combines with J gene TRBJ1-1; D is undetermined. Germline CDR1 SQVTM, CDR2 ANQGSEA. CDR3 size: 14 residues. Trimming removed 4 bases from V and 4 bases from J, with 16 bases in between.